Shown below are 7 T cell receptor beta chains from a single sample sequenced in a study of blood T cell repertoires in COVID-19. Clones were sequenced by immunoSEQ multiplex PCR, and TCRdb holds only the in-frame ones, with some missing. The profile shows hundreds of thousands of clones, approximately 88% of them singletons. Sequencing input: peripheral blood. These receptor sequences come from a woman aged 45 to 65 with COVID-19, enrolled during active disease.

The table lists this clone with a count of one. The gene calls are TRBV2 and TRBJ2-5, with a tentative D call TRBD2 (6 bases). The CDR3 is 15 amino acids. V was trimmed by 6 bases and J by 4 bases, leaving 18 bases between them. The V gene's germline CDR1 is SNHLY and CDR2 FYNNEI. This CDR3 reads CASSKTGQAGETQYF. Written as DNA, the CDR3 is TGTGCCAGCAGCAAAACGGGCCAAGCGGGAGAGACCCAGTACTTC.

V is TRBV12-3 or TRBV12-4 and J is TRBJ1-1; D gene uncertain. CDR3 length equals 13 residues. V dropped 7 bases and J dropped 3 bases, with 12 bases sitting between them. The CDR3 DNA reads TGTGCCAGCAACACAATCCCTGACACTGAAGCTTTCTTT. Encoded protein: CASNTIPDTEAFF.

This chain links TRBV3-1 (or the pseudogene TRBV3-2) with TRBJ2-5; D may be TRBD1 (6 bases). Germline V gene sequence: CDR1 LGHDT, CDR2 YNNKEL (reference sequence). The CDR3 length is 15 residues. Trimming stripped 1 base from V and 3 bases from J, with 12 bases between. The CDR3 spells CASSQVWGQEETQYF. CDR3 DNA: TGTGCCAGCAGCCAAGTTTGGGGGCAGGAAGAGACCCAGTACTTC.

J is TRBJ2-7 and V is TRBV2, with 11 bases fitting TRBD2. The CDR3 is 16 residues long. V was clipped by 6 bases and J by 2 bases; unmatched bases: 9. The germline V gene has CDR1 SNHLY and CDR2 FYNNEI. The CDR3 DNA is TGTGCCAGCAGCGAAATACTAGCGGGGGCGACCTACGAGCAGTACTTC. Translated, it gives CASSEILAGATYEQYF.

This chain connects TRBV3-1 (or the pseudogene TRBV3-2) to TRBJ1-2, with D unclear. The CDR3 runs to 14 residues. V lost 2 bases and J 6 bases, leaving 13 bases between the germline ends. Germline loops: CDR1 LGHDT, CDR2 YNNKEL (reference sequence). The DNA for the CDR3 is TGTGCCAGCAGCCAACCGTCCCAGGAAGATGGCTACACCTTC. Its protein product is CASSQPSQEDGYTF.

V usage is TRBV27 and J usage is TRBJ2-5; 12 bases line up with TRBD2. This CDR3 contains 16 residues. The trim removed 6 bases at V and 4 bases at J, leaving 9 bases unmatched. CDR1 is MNHEY and CDR2 is SMNVEV in the germline V gene (reference sequence). The CDR3 reads CASSQRTSGVLETQYF. As DNA, the CDR3 is TGTGCCAGCAGCCAAAGGACTAGCGGGGTTCTAGAGACCCAGTACTTC.

In regard to this clone: The same CDR3 also results from other DNA sequences found in this sample. V gene TRBV6-5 combines with J gene TRBJ1-3, with D maybe TRBD1 (6 bases). CDR3 length: 14 amino acids. Trimming took off 6 bases at V and 0 bases at J, with 9 bases between the two ends. Germline V lookup: CDR1 MNHEY, CDR2 SVGAGI. The CDR3 here is CASSQGISGNTIYF. The CDR3 DNA follows: TGTGCCAGCAGCCAGGGGATCTCTGGAAACACCATATATTTT.